This T cell receptor beta chain derives from a study of T cells in Graves' hyperthyroidism and ophthalmopathy. Whole-study findings and limits: Most clonotypes that expanded in the thyroid above 0.001 also showed up in blood. From stable hyperthyroidism, ophthalmopathy was separated by a 13 V-J model.

In this sample, this clonotype turned up a few times. The antigen remains unidentified. Subjects with ophthalmopathy showed a Clinical Activity Score no lower than 3, a NOSPECS grade no lower than 4, and a duration shorter than 3 months. Uncontrolled infection, other autoimmune disease, pregnancy or lactation excluded patients. From RNA transcripts, TCR beta CDR3 regions were amplified. The TCR CDR3 first-round RT-PCR relied on the HTBI primer set. MiXCR was run by TCRdb on the multiplex PCR reads, yielding one entry per CDR3 protein. This table holds fewer than 400,000 distinct CDR3 sequences, about an eighth found once. The specimen was blood. This TCR was sampled from a man in his fifties or sixties with Graves' ophthalmopathy.

The chain's CDR3 is CATKTGAGGEKLFF. Written as DNA, the CDR3 is TGTGCCACCAAGACAGGGGCAGGTGGGGAAAAACTGTTTTTT. This chain joins TRBV28 and TRBJ1-4; 8 positions match TRBD1. Looked up from germline, CDR1 is MDHEN and CDR2 is SYDVKM. V dropped 10 bases and J dropped 8; count of bases not matched to a gene: 12. The CDR3 runs to 14 residues.